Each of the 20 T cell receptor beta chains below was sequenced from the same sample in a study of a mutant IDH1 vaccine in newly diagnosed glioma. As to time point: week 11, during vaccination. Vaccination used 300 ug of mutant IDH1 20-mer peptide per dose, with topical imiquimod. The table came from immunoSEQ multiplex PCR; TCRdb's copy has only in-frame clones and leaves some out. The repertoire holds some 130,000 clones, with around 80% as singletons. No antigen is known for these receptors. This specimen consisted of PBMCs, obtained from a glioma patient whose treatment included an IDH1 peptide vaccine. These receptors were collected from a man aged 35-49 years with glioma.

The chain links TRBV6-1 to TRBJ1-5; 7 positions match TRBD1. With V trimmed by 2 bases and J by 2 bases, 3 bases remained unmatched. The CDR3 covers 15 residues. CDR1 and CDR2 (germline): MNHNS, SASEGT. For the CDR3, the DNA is TGTGCCAGCAGTGAAAATCAGGGGGGCAATCAGCCCCAGCATTTT. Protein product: CASSENQGGNQPQHF.

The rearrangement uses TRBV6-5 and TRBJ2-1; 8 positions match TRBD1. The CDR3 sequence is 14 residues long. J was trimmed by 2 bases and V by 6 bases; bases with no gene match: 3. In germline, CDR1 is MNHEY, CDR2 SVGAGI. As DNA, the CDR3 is TGTGCCAGCAGAGACAGGGGAACCTACAATGAGCAGTTCTTC. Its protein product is CASRDRGTYNEQFF.

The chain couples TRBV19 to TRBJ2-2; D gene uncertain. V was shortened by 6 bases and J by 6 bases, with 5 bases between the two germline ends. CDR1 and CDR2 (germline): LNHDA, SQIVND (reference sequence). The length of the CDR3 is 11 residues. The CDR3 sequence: CASSGPGELFF. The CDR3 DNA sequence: TGTGCCAGTAGCGGGCCCGGGGAGCTGTTTTTT.

CDR3: CASSLAWTGGYEQYF. CDR3 DNA sequence: TGTGCCAGCAGCCTAGCCTGGACAGGAGGCTACGAGCAGTACTTC. The J gene is TRBJ2-7, the V gene TRBV11-2; 7 bases are shared with TRBD1. This CDR3 spans 15 amino acids. J gave up 3 bases and V 5 bases, and 10 bases lay outside the gene matches. Per germline, CDR1 SGHAT and CDR2 FQNNGV.

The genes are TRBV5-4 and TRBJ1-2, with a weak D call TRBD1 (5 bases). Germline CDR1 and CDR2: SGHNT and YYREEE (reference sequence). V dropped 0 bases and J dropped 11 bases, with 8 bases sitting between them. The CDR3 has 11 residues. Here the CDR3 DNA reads TGTGCCAGCAGCTTGGATGGGGGTTACACCTTC. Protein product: CASSLDGGYTF.

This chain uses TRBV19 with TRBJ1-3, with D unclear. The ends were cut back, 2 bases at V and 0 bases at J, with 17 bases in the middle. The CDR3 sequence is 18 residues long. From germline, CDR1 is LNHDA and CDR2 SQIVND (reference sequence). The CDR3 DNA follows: TGTGCCAGTAGTATAAGAACGCCTACCCACCACTCTGGAAACACCATATATTTT. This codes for CASSIRTPTHHSGNTIYF.

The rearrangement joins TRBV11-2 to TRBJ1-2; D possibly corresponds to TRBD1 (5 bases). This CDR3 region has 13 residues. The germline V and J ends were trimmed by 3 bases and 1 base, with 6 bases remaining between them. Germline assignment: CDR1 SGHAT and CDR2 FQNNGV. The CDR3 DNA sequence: TGTGCCAGCAGCTTGGACATTAACTATGGCTACACCTTC. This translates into CASSLDINYGYTF.

In DNA form, the CDR3 reads TGCGCCAGCAGCCAAGAGCCGGGCAGCTATGGCTACACCTTC. Encoded protein: CASSQEPGSYGYTF. The chain couples TRBV4-3 to TRBJ1-2, with D hard to call. Germline V gene data show CDR1 as LGHNA and CDR2 as YSLEER. The ends were cut back, 0 bases at V and 4 bases at J, with 9 bases in the middle. The CDR3 runs to 14 residues.

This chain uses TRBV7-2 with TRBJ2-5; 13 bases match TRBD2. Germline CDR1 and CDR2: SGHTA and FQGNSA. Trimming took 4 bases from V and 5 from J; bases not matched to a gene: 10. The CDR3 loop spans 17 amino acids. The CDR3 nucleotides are TGTGCCAGCAGCTCGGGACTAGCGGGGACCCTCCGGGAGACCCAGTACTTC. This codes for CASSSGLAGTLRETQYF.

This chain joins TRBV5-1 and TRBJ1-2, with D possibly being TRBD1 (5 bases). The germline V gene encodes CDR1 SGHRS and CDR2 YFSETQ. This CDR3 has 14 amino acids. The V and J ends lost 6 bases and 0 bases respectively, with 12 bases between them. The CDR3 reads CASTRGPANYGYTF. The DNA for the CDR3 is TGCGCCAGCACGCGGGGCCCAGCTAACTATGGCTACACCTTC.

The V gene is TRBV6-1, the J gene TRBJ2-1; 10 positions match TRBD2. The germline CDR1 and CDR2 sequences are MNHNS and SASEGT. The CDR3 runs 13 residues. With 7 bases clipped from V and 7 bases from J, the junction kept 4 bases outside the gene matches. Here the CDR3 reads CASNKREGNEQFF. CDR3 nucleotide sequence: TGTGCCAGCAATAAGCGGGAGGGAAATGAGCAGTTCTTC.

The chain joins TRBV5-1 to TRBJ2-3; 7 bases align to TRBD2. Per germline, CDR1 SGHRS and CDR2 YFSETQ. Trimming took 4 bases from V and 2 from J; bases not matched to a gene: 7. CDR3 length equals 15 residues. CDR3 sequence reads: CASSGTAGITDTQYF. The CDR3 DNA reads TGCGCCAGCAGCGGAACAGCGGGGATCACAGATACGCAGTATTTT.

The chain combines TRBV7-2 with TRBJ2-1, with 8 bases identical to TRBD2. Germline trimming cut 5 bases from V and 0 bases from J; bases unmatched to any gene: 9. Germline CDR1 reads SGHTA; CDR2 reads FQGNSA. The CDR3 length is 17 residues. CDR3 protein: CASSRMSGLGSYNEQFF. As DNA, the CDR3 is TGTGCCAGCAGCCGCATGTCGGGACTAGGCTCCTACAATGAGCAGTTCTTC.

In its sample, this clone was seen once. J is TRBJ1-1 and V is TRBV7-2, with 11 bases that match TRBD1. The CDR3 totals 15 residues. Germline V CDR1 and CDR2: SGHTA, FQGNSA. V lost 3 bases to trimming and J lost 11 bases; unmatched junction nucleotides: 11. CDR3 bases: TGTGCCAGCAGCTTTGGGTCCGGGACAGGGGGTTCGGCTTTCTTT. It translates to CASSFGSGTGGSAFF. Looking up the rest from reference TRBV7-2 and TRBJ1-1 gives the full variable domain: GAGVSQSPSNKVTEKGKDVELRCDPISGHTALYWYRQSLGQGLEFLIYFQGNSAPDKSGLPSDRFSAERTGGSVSTLTIQRTQQEDSAVYLCASSFGSGTGGSAFFGQGTRLTVV.

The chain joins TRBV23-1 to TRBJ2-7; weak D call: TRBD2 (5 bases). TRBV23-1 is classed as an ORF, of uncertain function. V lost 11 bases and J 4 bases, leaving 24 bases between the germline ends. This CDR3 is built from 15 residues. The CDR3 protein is CAGKFGRHCGYEQYF. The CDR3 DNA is TGCGCCGGAAAATTCGGCCGTCATTGCGGGTACGAGCAGTACTTC.

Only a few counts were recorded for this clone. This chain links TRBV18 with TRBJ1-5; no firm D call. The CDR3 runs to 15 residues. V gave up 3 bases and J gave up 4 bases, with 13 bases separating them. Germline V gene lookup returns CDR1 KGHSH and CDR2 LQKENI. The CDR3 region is CASSPRTGDNQPQHF. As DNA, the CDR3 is TGTGCCAGCTCACCTAGGACTGGCGATAATCAGCCCCAGCATTTT. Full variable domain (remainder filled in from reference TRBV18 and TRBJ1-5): NAGVMQNPRHLVRRRGQEARLRCSPMKGHSHVYWYRQLPEEGLKFMVYLQKENIIDESGMPKERFSAEFPKEGPSILRIQQVVRGDSAAYFCASSPRTGDNQPQHFGDGTRLSIL.

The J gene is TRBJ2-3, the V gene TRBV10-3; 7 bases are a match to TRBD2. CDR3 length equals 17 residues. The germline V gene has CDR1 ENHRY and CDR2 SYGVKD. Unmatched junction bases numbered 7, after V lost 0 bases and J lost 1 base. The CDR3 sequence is CAISESGGRDGTDTQYF. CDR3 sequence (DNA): TGTGCCATCAGTGAGTCGGGAGGGAGGGACGGCACAGATACGCAGTATTTT.

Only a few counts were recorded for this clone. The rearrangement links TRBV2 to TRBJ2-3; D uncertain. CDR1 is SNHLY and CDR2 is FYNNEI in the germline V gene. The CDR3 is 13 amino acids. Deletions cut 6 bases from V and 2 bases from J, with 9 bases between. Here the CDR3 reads CASSLGITDTQYF. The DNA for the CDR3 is TGTGCCAGCAGCCTAGGTATCACAGATACGCAGTATTTT.

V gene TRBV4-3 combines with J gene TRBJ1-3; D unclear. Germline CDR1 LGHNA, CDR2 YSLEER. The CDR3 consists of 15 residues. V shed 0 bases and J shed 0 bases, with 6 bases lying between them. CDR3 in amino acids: CASSQDFTSGNTIYF. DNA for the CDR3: TGCGCCAGCAGCCAAGATTTCACCTCTGGAAACACCATATATTTT.

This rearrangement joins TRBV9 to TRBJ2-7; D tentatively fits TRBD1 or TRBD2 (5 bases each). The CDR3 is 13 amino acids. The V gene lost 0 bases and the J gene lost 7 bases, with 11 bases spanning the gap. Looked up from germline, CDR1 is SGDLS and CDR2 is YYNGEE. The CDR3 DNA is TGTGCCAGCAGCGTAGGTGGGGGTAAGGAGCAGTACTTC. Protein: CASSVGGGKEQYF.